These T cell receptor beta chains were read from a single sample in a study of long-term antiretroviral therapy in people with HIV. Only in-frame clones appear in the TCRdb table, and some are missing; sequencing was by immunoSEQ multiplex PCR. The sample consists of about 43,000 clones, less than 95% of them appearing once. The starting material was unsorted PBMCs, obtained roughly 9.4 years after starting antiretroviral therapy. The receptors shown here come from a man aged 25 to 40 with HIV. The CDR3 runs from the conserved cysteine through the conserved F or W. A D gene is named only where the DNA matches it firmly. Size is stated for part of the rows, as once, few or many counts, or as a class when the clone is expanded.

V	size	D	J	CDR3	DNA
TRBV11-2	.	.	TRBJ2-7	CASSLTPGQVISYEQYF	TGTGCCAGCAGCTTAACCCCCGGTCAGGTGATCTCCTACGAGCAGTACTTC
TRBV4-2	.	.	TRBJ2-5	CASSQDSETQYF	TGTGCCAGCAGCCAAGATTCGGAGACCCAGTACTTC
TRBV5-5	once	TRBD1	TRBJ1-4	CASSLYNRGPEKLFF	TGTGCCAGCAGCTTGTATAACAGGGGGCCTGAAAAACTGTTTTTT
TRBV27	.	.	TRBJ1-1	CASSLSDWGSKAFF	TGTGCCAGCAGTTTATCGGACTGGGGGAGTAAGGCTTTCTTT
TRBV7-2	once	.	TRBJ1-1	CASSPRLDSSTEAFF	TGTGCCAGCAGCCCTCGTCTTGACAGTAGCACTGAAGCTTTCTTT
TRBV9	.	TRBD2	TRBJ2-1	CASSVDLAAYNEQFF	TGTGCCAGCAGCGTAGATCTAGCGGCCTACAATGAGCAGTTCTTC
TRBV18	.	TRBD1	TRBJ1-1	CASFSGGARTEAFF	TGTGCCAGCTTTTCAGGGGGCGCGAGGACTGAAGCTTTCTTT
TRBV5-1	.	.	TRBJ1-2	CASSLFRDPLRYTF	TGCGCCAGCAGCTTGTTCCGGGATCCTCTCCGCTACACCTTC
TRBV5-8	.	.	TRBJ2-3	CASTSRGANTDTQYF	TGTGCCAGCACCTCCCGGGGGGCGAACACAGATACGCAGTATTTT
TRBV5-4	.	TRBD2	TRBJ2-1	CASSMGLAGLKQFF	TGTGCCAGCAGCATGGGACTAGCGGGCCTTAAGCAGTTCTTC
TRBV29-1	.	TRBD2	TRBJ2-1	CSVALAGGGNEQFF	TGCAGCGTTGCACTAGCGGGGGGCGGGAATGAGCAGTTCTTC
TRBV27	.	TRBD2	TRBJ2-1	CASSLWYQGGNEQFF	TGTGCCAGCAGTTTATGGTACCAGGGAGGGAATGAGCAGTTCTTC